The text below deals with one T cell receptor (beta chain). In TCRdb, the RT-PCR reads were re-called with MiXCR into one record per CDR3 protein. The sample carries about 540,000 distinct CDR3 sequences, around 25% recorded once. This entry comes from a study of response to subunit inactivated influenza vaccine. The CDR3 is made up of 13 amino acids. The ends were cut back, 3 bases at V and 0 bases at J, with 5 bases in the middle. These records were also assigned to another study, of T cells expressing NK-cell markers. That study adds: TCR beta cDNA was generated via 5'RACE template switching incorporating UMIs.

The chain recombines TRBV12-3 or TRBV12-4 with TRBJ1-1, with unresolved D. The sequence came from a man aged 45-65 years who received an inactivated influenza vaccine. The sequencing used CD4+ T cells sorted from PBMCs, collected roughly 12 days after vaccination. The CDR3 DNA is TGTGCCAGCAGTTTCCAGATGAACACTGAAGCTTTCTTT. This gives the protein CASSFQMNTEAFF.